This TCR beta chain was found in a study of blood T cells in healthy people across ages. As for the study in general: Researchers report that template switching captured about one barcoded beta molecule per two T cells. Findings and caveats of the study: Estimated diversity across one million T cells was deemed an underestimate. Higher diversity and more naive CD4+ cells were features of long-lived donors, compared to aged donors.

This clonotype turned up a few times. Its antigen is not identified. Germline CDR1 SGHTA, CDR2 FQGNSA. The CDR3 is 15 amino acids. The V and J ends lost 4 bases and 4 bases respectively, with 16 bases between them. Next came a second PCR, run for about 7 to 12 cycles, which used a sample-barcoded 5' primer along with a J-beta primer mix. Each TCR beta cDNA got a 12-nucleotide random molecular identifier. TCRdb re-called the 5' RACE reads through MiXCR, storing one row per CDR3 protein. The table lists about 640,000 distinct CDR3 sequences, around 54% of them singletons. The sample comprised blood. This receptor was obtained from a man aged 60-69 years in good health. The V call is TRBV7-2, the J call TRBJ1-1; D gene ambiguous. CDR3 DNA: TGTGCCAGCAGCTCCCCAGACGTACCTGGCACTGAAGCTTTCTTT. It yields the protein CASSSPDVPGTEAFF.